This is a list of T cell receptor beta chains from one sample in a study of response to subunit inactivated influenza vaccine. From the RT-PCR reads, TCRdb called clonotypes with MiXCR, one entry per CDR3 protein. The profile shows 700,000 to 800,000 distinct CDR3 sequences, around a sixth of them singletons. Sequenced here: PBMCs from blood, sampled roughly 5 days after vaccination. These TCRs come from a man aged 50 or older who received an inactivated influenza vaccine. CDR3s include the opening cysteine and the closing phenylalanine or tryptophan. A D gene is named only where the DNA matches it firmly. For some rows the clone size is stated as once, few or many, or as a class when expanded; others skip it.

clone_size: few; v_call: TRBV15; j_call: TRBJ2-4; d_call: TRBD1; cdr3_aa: CATSTRTGDKNIQYF; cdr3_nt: TGTGCCACCAGCACCCGGACAGGGGACAAAAACATTCAGTACTTC
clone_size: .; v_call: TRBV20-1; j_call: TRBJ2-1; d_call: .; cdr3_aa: CSAMQAGLFDEQFF; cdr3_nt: TGCAGTGCTATGCAGGCGGGGCTTTTCGATGAGCAGTTCTTC
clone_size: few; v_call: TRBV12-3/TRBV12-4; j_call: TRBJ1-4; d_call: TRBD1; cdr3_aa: CASSTRDRGPEKLFF; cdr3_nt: TGTGCCAGCAGCACCCGGGACAGGGGGCCTGAAAAACTGTTTTTT
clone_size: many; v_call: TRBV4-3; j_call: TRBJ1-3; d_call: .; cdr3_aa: CASSQVGGSGNTIYF; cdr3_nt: TGCGCCAGCAGCCAAGTCGGGGGCTCTGGAAACACCATATATTTT
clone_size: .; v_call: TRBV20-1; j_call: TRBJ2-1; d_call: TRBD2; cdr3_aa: CSAYDSGGIYNEQFF; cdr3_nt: TGCAGTGCTTACGATAGCGGGGGTATTTACAATGAGCAGTTCTTC
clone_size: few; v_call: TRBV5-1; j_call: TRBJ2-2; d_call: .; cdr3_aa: CASSYPDTGELFF; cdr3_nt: TGCGCCAGCAGCTACCCGGACACCGGGGAGCTGTTTTTT
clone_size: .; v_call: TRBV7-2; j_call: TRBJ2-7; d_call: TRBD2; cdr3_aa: CASSWGTSGLSYEQYF; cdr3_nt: TGTGCCAGCAGCTGGGGGACTAGCGGCCTCTCCTACGAGCAGTACTTC
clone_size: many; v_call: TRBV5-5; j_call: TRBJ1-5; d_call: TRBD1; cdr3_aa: CAIKPGQSRRVCQPQHF; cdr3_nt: TGTGCCATCAAACCGGGACAGTCCCGTCGAGTCTGTCAGCCCCAGCATTTT
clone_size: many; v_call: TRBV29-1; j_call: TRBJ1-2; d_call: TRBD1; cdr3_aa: CSVERQGYGYTF; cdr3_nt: TGCAGCGTTGAACGACAGGGCTATGGCTACACCTTC
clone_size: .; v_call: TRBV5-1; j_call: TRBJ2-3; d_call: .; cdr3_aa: CASSLLTATDTQYF; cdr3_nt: TGCGCCAGCAGCTTGCTGACAGCCACAGATACGCAGTATTTT
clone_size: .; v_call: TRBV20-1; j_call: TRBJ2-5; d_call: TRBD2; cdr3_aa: CSARGTSGRLGETQYF; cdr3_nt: TGCAGTGCTAGAGGGACTAGCGGGAGGTTGGGGGAGACCCAGTACTTC
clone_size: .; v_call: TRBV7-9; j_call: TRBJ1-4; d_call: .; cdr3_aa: CASTGGWDEKLFF; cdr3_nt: TGTGCCAGCACGGGGGGTTGGGATGAAAAACTGTTTTTT
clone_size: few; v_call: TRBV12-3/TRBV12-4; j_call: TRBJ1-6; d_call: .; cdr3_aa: CASRLQGSSSPLHF; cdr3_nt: TGTGCCAGCAGGCTACAGGGTTCGTCATCACCCCTCCACTTT
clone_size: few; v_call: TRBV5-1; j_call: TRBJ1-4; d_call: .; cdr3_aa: CASSLPVGGNEKLFF; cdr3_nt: TGCGCCAGCAGCTTGCCAGTAGGAGGGAATGAAAAACTGTTTTTT
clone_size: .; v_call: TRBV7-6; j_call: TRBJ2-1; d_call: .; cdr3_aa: CASSLELGLTGDEQFF; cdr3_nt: TGTGCCAGCAGCTTAGAATTGGGTCTGACGGGGGATGAGCAGTTCTTC
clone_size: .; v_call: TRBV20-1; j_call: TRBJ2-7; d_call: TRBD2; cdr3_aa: CSASAPTGGYEQYF; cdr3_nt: TGCAGTGCTAGTGCCCCTACGGGAGGTTACGAGCAGTACTTC
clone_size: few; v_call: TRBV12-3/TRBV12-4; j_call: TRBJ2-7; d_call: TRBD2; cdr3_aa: CASSSQRTRVKYEQYF; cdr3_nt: TGTGCCAGCAGTTCCCAACGGACTAGGGTAAAATACGAGCAGTACTTC
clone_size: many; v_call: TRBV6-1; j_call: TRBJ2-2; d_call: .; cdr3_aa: CASRTRGTGELFF; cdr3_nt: TGTGCCAGCAGGACCCGGGGTACCGGGGAGCTGTTTTTT
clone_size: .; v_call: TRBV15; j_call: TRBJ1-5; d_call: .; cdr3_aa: CATSRDGQPQHF; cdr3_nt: TGTGCCACCAGCAGAGATGGGCAGCCCCAGCATTTT
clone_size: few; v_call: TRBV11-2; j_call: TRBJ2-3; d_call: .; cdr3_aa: CASNPSGVTDTQYF; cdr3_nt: TGTGCCAGCAATCCATCGGGGGTGACAGATACGCAGTATTTT
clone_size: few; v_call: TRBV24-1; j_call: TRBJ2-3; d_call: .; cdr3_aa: CATSPDLYF; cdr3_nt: TGTGCCACCAGCCCAGATCTGTATTTT
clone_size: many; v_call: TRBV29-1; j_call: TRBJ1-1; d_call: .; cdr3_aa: CSVAQTGNTEAFF; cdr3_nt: TGCAGCGTTGCCCAGACCGGAAACACTGAAGCTTTCTTT
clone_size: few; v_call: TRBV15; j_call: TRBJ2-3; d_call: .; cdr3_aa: CATSPGTQADTQYF; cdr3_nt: TGTGCCACCAGCCCCGGGACTCAGGCAGATACGCAGTATTTT
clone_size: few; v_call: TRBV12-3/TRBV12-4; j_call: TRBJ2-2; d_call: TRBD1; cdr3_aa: CASSLNIGGLTGELFF; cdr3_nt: TGTGCCAGCAGTTTAAATATAGGGGGCCTCACCGGGGAGCTGTTTTTT
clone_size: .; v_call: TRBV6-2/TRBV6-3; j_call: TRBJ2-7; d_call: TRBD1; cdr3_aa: CASRLKTGMAYEQYF; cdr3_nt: TGTGCCAGCAGACTAAAGACAGGGATGGCCTACGAGCAGTACTTC
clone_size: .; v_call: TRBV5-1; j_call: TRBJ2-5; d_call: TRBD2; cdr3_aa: CASSLAQAGFQETQHF; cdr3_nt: TGCGCCAGCAGCTTGGCCCAAGCGGGATTCCAAGAGACCCAGCACTTC
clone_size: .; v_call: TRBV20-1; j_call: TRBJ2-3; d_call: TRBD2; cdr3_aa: CSAISGGDTQYF; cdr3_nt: TGCAGTGCAATTAGCGGGGGTGATACGCAGTATTTT
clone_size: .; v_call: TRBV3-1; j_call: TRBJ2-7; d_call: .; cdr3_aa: CASSQAGPYEQYF; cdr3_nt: TGTGCCAGCAGCCAAGCGGGACCCTACGAGCAGTACTTC
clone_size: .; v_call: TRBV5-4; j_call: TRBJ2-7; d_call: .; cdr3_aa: CASSLERGSHEQYF; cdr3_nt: TGTGCCAGCAGCTTGGAGCGAGGGAGTCACGAGCAGTACTTC
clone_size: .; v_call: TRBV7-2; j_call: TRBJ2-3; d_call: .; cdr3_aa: CASSLGKGDTQYF; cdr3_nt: TGTGCCAGCAGCTTAGGGAAAGGAGATACGCAGTATTTT
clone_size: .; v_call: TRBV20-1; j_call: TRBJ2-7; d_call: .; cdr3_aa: CSARGWGFEQYF; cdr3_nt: TGCAGTGCTAGAGGATGGGGTTTCGAGCAGTACTTC
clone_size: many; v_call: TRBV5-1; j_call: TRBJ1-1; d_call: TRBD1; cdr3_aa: CASGPGQGRTEAFF; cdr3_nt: TGCGCCAGCGGACCGGGACAGGGGCGCACTGAAGCTTTCTTT
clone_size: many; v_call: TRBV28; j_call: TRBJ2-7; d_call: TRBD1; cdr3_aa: CASSGTESSYEQYF; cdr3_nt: TGTGCCAGCAGTGGGACAGAGAGCTCCTACGAGCAGTACTTC
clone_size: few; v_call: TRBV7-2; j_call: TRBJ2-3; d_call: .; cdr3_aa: CASSLGWWEKADTQYF; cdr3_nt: TGTGCCAGCAGCTTAGGCTGGTGGGAGAAGGCAGATACGCAGTATTTT
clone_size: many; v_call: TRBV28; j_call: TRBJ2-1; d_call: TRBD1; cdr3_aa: CASSLLRGQYNEQFF; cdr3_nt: TGTGCCAGCAGTTTATTAAGGGGACAGTACAATGAGCAGTTCTTC
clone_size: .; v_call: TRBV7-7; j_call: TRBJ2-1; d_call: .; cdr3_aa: CASSHAGQSNEQFF; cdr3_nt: TGTGCTAGCAGCCACGCTGGACAGTCAAATGAGCAGTTCTTC
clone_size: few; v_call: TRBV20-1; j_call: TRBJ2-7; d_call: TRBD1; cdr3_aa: CSARDIRRGPYEQYF; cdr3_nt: TGCAGTGCTAGAGATATTCGCAGGGGGCCTTACGAGCAGTACTTC
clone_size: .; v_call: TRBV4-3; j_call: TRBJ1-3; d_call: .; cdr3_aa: CASSQGAQGSVRNTIYF; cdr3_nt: TGCGCCAGCAGCCAGGGCGCACAGGGTTCCGTACGAAACACCATATATTTT
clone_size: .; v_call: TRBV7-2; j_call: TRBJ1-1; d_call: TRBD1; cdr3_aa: CASSSQPGTGGPTFF; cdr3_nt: TGTGCCAGCAGCTCCCAGCCCGGGACAGGGGGCCCGACTTTCTTT
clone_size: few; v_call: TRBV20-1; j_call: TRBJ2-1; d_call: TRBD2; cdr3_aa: CSARDTSGGAGEQFF; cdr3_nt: TGCAGTGCTAGAGATACGAGCGGGGGGGCCGGTGAGCAGTTCTTC
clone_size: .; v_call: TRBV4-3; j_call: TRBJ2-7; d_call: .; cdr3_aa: CASSQDLVRDTYEQYF; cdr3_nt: TGCGCCAGCAGCCAAGATCTGGTTAGGGATACCTACGAGCAGTACTTC
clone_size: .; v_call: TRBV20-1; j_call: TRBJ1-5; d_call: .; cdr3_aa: CSGGVSNQPQHF; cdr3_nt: TGCAGTGGAGGTGTAAGCAATCAGCCCCAGCATTTT
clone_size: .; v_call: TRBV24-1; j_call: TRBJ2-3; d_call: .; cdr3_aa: CATSTPGTRSTDTQYF; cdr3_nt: TGTGCCACCAGCACCCCCGGGACACGGAGCACAGATACGCAGTATTTT
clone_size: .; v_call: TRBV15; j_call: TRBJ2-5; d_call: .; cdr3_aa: CATSRGSDQETQYF; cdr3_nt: TGTGCCACCAGCAGAGGTAGCGACCAAGAGACCCAGTACTTC
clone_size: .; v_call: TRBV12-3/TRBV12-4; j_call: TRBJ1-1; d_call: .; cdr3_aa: CASIAGTPNTEAFF; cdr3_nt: TGTGCCAGCATAGCCGGGACTCCAAACACTGAAGCTTTCTTT